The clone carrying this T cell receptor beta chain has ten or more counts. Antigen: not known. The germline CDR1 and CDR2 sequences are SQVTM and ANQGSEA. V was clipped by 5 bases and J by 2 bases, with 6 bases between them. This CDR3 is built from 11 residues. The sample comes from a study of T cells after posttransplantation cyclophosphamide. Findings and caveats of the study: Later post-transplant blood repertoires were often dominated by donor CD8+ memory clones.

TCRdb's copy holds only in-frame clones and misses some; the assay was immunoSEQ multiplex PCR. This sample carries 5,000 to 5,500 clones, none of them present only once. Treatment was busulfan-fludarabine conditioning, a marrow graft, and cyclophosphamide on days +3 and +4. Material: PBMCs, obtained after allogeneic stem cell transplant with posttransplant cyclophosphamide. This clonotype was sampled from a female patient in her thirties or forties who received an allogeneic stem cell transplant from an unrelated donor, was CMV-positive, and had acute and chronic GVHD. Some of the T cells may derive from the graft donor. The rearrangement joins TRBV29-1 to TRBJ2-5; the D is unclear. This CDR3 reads CSVRPQETQYF. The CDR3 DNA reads TGCAGCGTTCGTCCTCAAGAGACCCAGTACTTC.